Following are 11 T cell receptor beta chains from one sample sequenced in a study of blood T cell repertoires in COVID-19. Generated by immunoSEQ multiplex PCR, the TCRdb table keeps only in-frame clones and is missing some. The sample consists of around 150,000 clones, 70% to 85% of them appearing once. Sequencing was done on a sample of peripheral blood. Receptors were obtained from a woman aged 80 or over with acute or convalescent COVID-19.

The chain combines TRBV10-3 with TRBJ1-6, with TRBD1 matching over 7 bases. The V and J ends lost 4 bases and 9 bases, in that order; junction bases with no gene match: 6. The CDR3 has 14 residues. The germline gives CDR1 ENHRY, CDR2 SYGVKD. The DNA for the CDR3 is TGTGCCATCAGTGGCGACAGGGCGACTTCACCCCTCCACTTT. This encodes CAISGDRATSPLHF.

This clone was seen more than once but under ten times. This sequence joins TRBV10-1 and TRBJ1-1, with 7 bases aligning to TRBD1. In germline, CDR1 is WNHNN, CDR2 SYGVQD (reference sequence). The CDR3 covers 12 residues. J gave up 9 bases and V 4 bases, and 5 bases lay outside the gene matches. CDR3 residues: CASSGQGNKAFF. CDR3 nucleotide sequence: TGCGCCAGCAGTGGACAGGGCAATAAAGCTTTCTTT.

This clone showed up just a few times. This sequence joins TRBV27 and TRBJ2-7; the D is unclear. V gave up 2 bases and J gave up 0 bases, with 8 bases separating them. The CDR3 spans 14 residues. The V gene's germline CDR1 is MNHEY and CDR2 SMNVEV (reference sequence). DNA of the CDR3: TGTGCCAGCAGTTTAACTTGGAGCTCCTACGAGCAGTACTTC. It codes for CASSLTWSSYEQYF.

This clone was detected only a few times. This sequence joins TRBV27 and TRBJ2-7, with D possibly TRBD1 on 6 matching bases. Trimming stripped 5 bases from V and 3 bases from J, with 11 bases between. Germline values: CDR1 MNHEY, CDR2 SMNVEV (reference sequence). There are 13 residues in the CDR3. CDR3 nucleotide sequence: TGTGCCAGCAGTCCCCTGGACAGCTACGAGCAGTACTTC. It yields the protein CASSPLDSYEQYF.

This rearrangement joins TRBV10-3 to TRBJ1-2; D is perhaps TRBD1 (6 bases). Germline lookup yields CDR1 ENHRY and CDR2 SYGVKD. Trimming removed 2 bases at V and 5 bases at J, with 12 bases between. This CDR3 is built from 14 residues. As DNA, the CDR3 is TGTGCCATCAGTGAGACCCGGACAGCTTATGGCTACACCTTC. This sequence encodes CAISETRTAYGYTF.

The rearrangement joins TRBV29-1 to TRBJ2-1; 8 bases align to TRBD2. The J segment lost 1 base and the V segment lost 3 bases, leaving 8 bases of the junction unmatched. Germline assignment: CDR1 SQVTM and CDR2 ANQGSEA. The CDR3 has 16 amino acids. The CDR3 here is CSVEAGTGGSYNEQFF. DNA of the CDR3: TGCAGCGTTGAGGCGGGGACGGGGGGGTCCTACAATGAGCAGTTCTTC.

The rearrangement joins TRBV9 to TRBJ1-5; tentatively, D is TRBD1 (6 bases). Trimming removed 4 bases at V and 3 bases at J, with 11 bases between. From germline, CDR1 is SGDLS and CDR2 YYNGEE. The CDR3 contains 14 residues. DNA of the CDR3: TGTGCCAGCAGCAAGGACAGCACCAATCAGCCCCAGCATTTT. Its translation is CASSKDSTNQPQHF.

With regard to this clone: The germline gene is not matched at one end of the junction; a read error may be the cause. The chain joins TRBV5-1 to TRBJ1-1; 8 bases line up with TRBD1. The germline V gene has CDR1 SGHRS and CDR2 YFSETQ. The CDR3 has 15 amino acids. CDR3 bases: TGCGCCAGCAGCTTGTTTTCGGGGACAGGAGGAGAAGCCTTCTTT. It translates to CASSLFSGTGGEAFF.

The chain links TRBV5-1 to TRBJ1-4, with no clear D. Trimming removed 2 bases from V and 7 bases from J, with 12 bases in between. The CDR3 consists of 14 residues. The germline V gene encodes CDR1 SGHRS and CDR2 YFSETQ. The CDR3 region is CASSFRHLGEKLFF. In nucleotides, the CDR3 is TGCGCCAGCAGCTTTCGACACCTTGGTGAAAAACTGTTTTTT.

The chain has TRBV9 and TRBJ2-7; D might be TRBD2 (5 bases). CDR3 length: 14 residues. In germline, CDR1 is SGDLS, CDR2 YYNGEE. V dropped 0 bases and J dropped 3 bases, with 10 bases sitting between them. The CDR3 DNA reads as TGTGCCAGCAGCGTAGGTGGTGAGGGCTACGAGCAGTACTTC. It specifies CASSVGGEGYEQYF. Supplemented by reference TRBV9 and TRBJ2-7, the full variable domain reads DSGVTQTPKHLITATGQRVTLRCSPRSGDLSVYWYQQSLDQGLQFLIQYYNGEERAKGNILERFSAQQFPDLHSELNLSSLELGDSALYFCASSVGGEGYEQYFGPGTRLTVT.

The chain carries TRBV7-7 and TRBJ2-7; TRBD1 matches at 8 bases. The germline CDR1 and CDR2 sequences are SSHAT and FNYEAQ (reference sequence). J was trimmed by 5 bases and V by 4 bases; bases with no gene match: 4. CDR3 size: 13 residues. CDR3 coding DNA: TGTGCCAGCAGCTGGGACAGGTACCACGAGCAGTACTTC. Protein sequence: CASSWDRYHEQYF. The complete variable domain, with remaining parts taken from reference TRBV7-7 and TRBJ2-7, reads GAGVSQSPRYKVTKRGQDVTLRCDPISSHATLYWYQQALGQGPEFLTYFNYEAQPDKSGLPSDRFSAERPEGSISTLTIQRTEQRDSAMYRCASSWDRYHEQYFGPGTRLTVT.